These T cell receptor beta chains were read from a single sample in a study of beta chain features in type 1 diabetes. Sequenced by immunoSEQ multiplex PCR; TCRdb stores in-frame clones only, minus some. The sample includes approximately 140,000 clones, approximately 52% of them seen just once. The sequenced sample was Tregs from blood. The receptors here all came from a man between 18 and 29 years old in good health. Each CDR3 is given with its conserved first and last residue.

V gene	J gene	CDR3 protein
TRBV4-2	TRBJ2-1	CASSQPPLSREQFF
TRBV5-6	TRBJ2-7	CASSLAFAGTSYEQYF
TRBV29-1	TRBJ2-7	CSVVKEQAPYEQYF
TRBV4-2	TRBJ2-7	CASSQDPTSGGPSYEQYF
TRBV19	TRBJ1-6	CASSLRRDNSPLHF
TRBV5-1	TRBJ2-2	CASSSSGANTGELFF
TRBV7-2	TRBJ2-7	CASSSQNAGIIEQYF
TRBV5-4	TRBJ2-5	CASSSTSGRVLYF
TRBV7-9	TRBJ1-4	CASSLGRVSLTNEKLFF
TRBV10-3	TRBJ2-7	CAIRSDRSVLYEQYF
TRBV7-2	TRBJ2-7	CASSPRSSGYEQYF
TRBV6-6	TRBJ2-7	CASRGQGGEQYF